These 12 T cell receptor beta chains came from one sample sequenced in a study of blood T cell repertoires in COVID-19. The data were produced by immunoSEQ multiplex PCR, yet TCRdb's version contains in-frame clones alone and is incomplete. The sample includes 150,000 or so clones, about 83% seen only once; the top ten take around 7.7%. The sample taken for sequencing was peripheral blood. The receptors derive from a middle-aged man who had recovered from COVID-19.

The genes are TRBV15 and TRBJ1-6; D gene unclear. There are 13 residues in the CDR3. V lost 0 bases and J 9 bases, leaving 6 bases between the germline ends. The germline V gene encodes CDR1 LNHNV and CDR2 YYDKDF (reference sequence). This chain's CDR3 is CATSREGGSPLHF. The CDR3 nucleotides read TGTGCCACCAGCAGAGAGGGAGGTTCACCCCTCCACTTT.

As regards this clone: An end of the junction does not agree with germline; a read error may underlie this. The gene calls are TRBV5-8 and TRBJ1-5, with D possibly being TRBD1 (5 bases). CDR3 size: 17 residues. Looked up from germline, CDR1 is SGHTS and CDR2 is YDEGEE. DNA of the CDR3: TGTGCCAGCACCTTGTGGGCAGGGCAATATAGCAATCAGCCCCAGCATTTT. It codes for CASTLWAGQYSNQPQHF.

The genes are TRBV11-3 and TRBJ2-1; 10 positions match TRBD2. This CDR3 spans 15 amino acids. Germline V CDR1 and CDR2: SGHNT, YENEEA. The trim removed 1 base at V and 5 bases at J, leaving 2 bases unmatched. The CDR3: CASSLGLAGDNEQFF. Here the CDR3 DNA reads TGTGCCAGCAGCTTAGGGCTAGCGGGGGACAATGAGCAGTTCTTC.

This chain joins TRBV6-4 and TRBJ2-7; the D gene is possibly TRBD1 (5 bases). V lost 6 bases and J 3 bases, leaving 12 bases between the germline ends. Per the germline V gene, CDR1 is MRHNA and CDR2 is SNTAGT. CDR3 size: 13 residues. CDR3 residues: CASRMTDFYEQYF. For the CDR3, the DNA is TGTGCCAGCAGAATGACAGATTTCTACGAGCAGTACTTC.

The rearrangement uses TRBV12-3 or TRBV12-4 and TRBJ1-6; 7 nucleotides match TRBD1. With 5 bases clipped from V and 9 bases from J, the junction kept 4 bases outside the gene matches. This CDR3 is 13 amino acids long. CDR3 sequence (DNA): TGTGCCAGCAGTAGACAGGGACCTTCACCCCTCCACTTT. Translation gives CASSRQGPSPLHF.

This chain connects TRBV6-2 or TRBV6-3 to TRBJ2-7; 7 bases are shared with TRBD2. The CDR3 contains 14 residues. CDR1 and CDR2 (germline): MNHEY, SVGEGT. The junction had 8 bases not matched to a gene; V was cut back by 6 bases and J by 3 bases. The CDR3 bases are TGTGCCAGCAGCAGCAGCGGGATCCTCTACGAGCAGTACTTC. This codes for CASSSSGILYEQYF.

J is TRBJ2-5 and V is TRBV9, with D tentatively TRBD1 (6 bases). Germline CDR1 reads SGDLS; CDR2 reads YYNGEE. The V gene lost 0 bases and the J gene lost 1 base, with 13 bases spanning the gap. This CDR3 has 16 amino acids. CDR3: CASSVANGRGQETQYF. The CDR3 DNA follows: TGTGCCAGCAGCGTAGCTAACGGCAGGGGCCAAGAGACCCAGTACTTC.

As concerns this clone: This clone may be a read error of a much larger clone one base away. The sample holds other DNA sequences that translate to the same CDR3. The gene calls are TRBV3-1 (or the pseudogene TRBV3-2) and TRBJ2-7; tentative D call: TRBD2 (5 bases). The CDR3 has 14 residues. V shed 0 bases and J shed 2 bases, with 8 bases lying between them. In germline, CDR1 is LGHDT, CDR2 YNNKEL (reference sequence). CDR3 coding DNA: TGTGCCAGCAGCCAAGACACGGGGACCTACGAGCAGTACTTC. It encodes CASSQDTGTYEQYF.

The chain has TRBV10-3 and TRBJ1-5; 8 positions match TRBD1. Germline V lookup: CDR1 ENHRY, CDR2 SYGVKD. Trimming removed 6 bases from V and 4 bases from J; junction bases left unmatched: 5. The CDR3 has 14 residues. The CDR3 loop is CAISLGQVNQPQHF. The DNA for the CDR3 is TGTGCCATCAGCTTGGGACAGGTTAATCAGCCCCAGCATTTT.

Note on this clone: Other DNA sequences in the sample encode the same CDR3. The gene calls are TRBV6-5 and TRBJ2-3; TRBD2 matches at 12 bases. Germline loops: CDR1 MNHEY, CDR2 SVGAGI. The CDR3 length is 15 residues. Germline trimming cut 8 bases from V and 1 base from J; bases unmatched to any gene: 4. The CDR3 coding sequence is TGTGCCAGCTCCCGACTAGCGGGAGGCACAGATACGCAGTATTTT. Encoded protein: CASSRLAGGTDTQYF.

This chain connects TRBV28 to TRBJ2-7; 9 nucleotides agree with TRBD2. Unmatched junction bases numbered 10, after V lost 3 bases and J lost 4 bases. CDR1 is MDHEN, CDR2 SYDVKM, per germline. The CDR3 covers 16 residues. CDR3 in DNA: TGTGCCAGCAGTTTCACAGGACTAGCGACGGATTACGAGCAGTACTTC. It codes for CASSFTGLATDYEQYF. Drawing the rest from reference TRBV28 and TRBJ2-7, the complete variable domain is DVKVTQSSRYLVKRTGEKVFLECVQDMDHENMFWYRQDPGLGLRLIYFSYDVKMKEKGDIPEGYSVSREKKERFSLILESASTNQTSMYLCASSFTGLATDYEQYFGPGTRLTVT.

This clone came up once. J is TRBJ2-3 and V is TRBV7-2; TRBD2 matches 7 bases. The CDR3 has 15 residues. Looked up from germline, CDR1 is SGHTA and CDR2 is FQGNSA. The V gene end was trimmed by 3 bases and the J gene end by 0 bases; junction bases not matched to a gene: 3. The CDR3 spells CASSFGGGSTDTQYF. The CDR3 bases are TGTGCCAGCAGCTTTGGCGGGGGAAGCACAGATACGCAGTATTTT.